The 5 T cell receptor beta chains presented below share a single source sample, sequenced in a study of blood T cell repertoires in COVID-19. Assay: immunoSEQ multiplex PCR; the TCRdb copy retains only in-frame clones and omits some. This table holds some 17,000 clones, approximately 80% found once. What was sequenced was peripheral blood. These receptors all stem from a woman aged 65 to 85 with active COVID-19.

This chain joins TRBV29-1 and TRBJ2-5; TRBD1 matches at 7 bases. This CDR3 contains 12 residues. Germline V lookup: CDR1 SQVTM, CDR2 ANQGSEA. Trimming at V came to 6 bases and at J to 5 bases, leaving 6 bases not matched to a gene. CDR3 residues: CSVTTGAETQYF. CDR3 DNA sequence: TGCAGCGTGACAACAGGGGCGGAGACCCAGTACTTC. Based on the CDR3 plus reference TRBV29-1 and TRBJ2-5, the full variable domain is SAVISQKPSRDICQRGTSLTIQCQVDSQVTMMFWYRQQPGQSLTLIATANQGSEATYESGFVIDKFPISRPNLTFSTLTVSNMSPEDSSIYLCSVTTGAETQYFGPGTRLLVL.

The chain's CDR3 is CASSLSLGNTIYF. Here the CDR3 DNA reads TGTGCCAGCAGTTTATCTTTAGGAAACACCATATATTTT. This chain connects TRBV28 to TRBJ1-3; D is unclear. CDR1 is MDHEN and CDR2 is SYDVKM in the germline V gene. This CDR3 has 13 amino acids. V lost 1 base and J 4 bases, leaving 5 bases between the germline ends.

This chain uses TRBV18 with TRBJ2-3, with D uncertain. V was pared by 8 bases and J by 2 bases, with 8 bases between. CDR1 and CDR2 from the germline V gene are KGHSH and LQKENI. CDR3 length: 12 residues. DNA of the CDR3: TGTGCCAGCGCGGTAGCCACAGATACGCAGTATTTT. Its translation: CASAVATDTQYF.

CDR3 sequence (DNA): TGTGCCAGCAGCTTAGCGGGAGCTAGCACAGATACGCAGTATTTT. This sequence encodes CASSLAGASTDTQYF. V is TRBV7-6 and J is TRBJ2-3; the D gene is possibly TRBD2 (5 bases). Deletions cut 0 bases from V and 0 bases from J, with 7 bases between. The CDR3 contains 15 residues. Germline loops: CDR1 SGHVS, CDR2 FNYEAQ.

This clone was picked up a small number of times. J is TRBJ2-5 and V is TRBV5-6; 8 bases are a match to TRBD1. V shed 4 bases and J 7 bases; nucleotides not matched to a gene: 9. This CDR3 is built from 14 residues. Germline V gene sequence: CDR1 SGHDT, CDR2 YYEEEE. CDR3 nucleotides: TGTGCCAGCAGCCGCGCGGGACAGGAGTCGACCCAGTACTTC. This encodes CASSRAGQESTQYF.